The source of this TCR beta chain is a study of T cell responses to AZD1222 COVID-19 vaccine. Only in-frame clones appear in the TCRdb table, and some are missing; sequencing was by immunoSEQ multiplex PCR. The table includes under 150,000 clones, roughly nine tenths detected once. This clone was counted a single time. No antigen is known for it. Overall study findings and caveats: Clonal diversity may have been underestimated, and the donors were mostly white British, with more females than males.

CDR1 and CDR2 from the germline V gene are SGHTA and FQGNSA. The ends were cut back, 5 bases at V and 3 bases at J, with 11 bases in the middle. CDR3 length equals 13 residues. The clonotype originates from an adult who received the AZD1222 COVID-19 vaccine. The rearrangement joins TRBV7-2 to TRBJ2-7; D gene unclear. This specimen was peripheral blood, taken 28 days after the second AZD1222 dose. The CDR3 bases are TGTGCCAGCAGCCCAGACGGCTTCTACGAGCAGTACTTC. This sequence encodes CASSPDGFYEQYF.